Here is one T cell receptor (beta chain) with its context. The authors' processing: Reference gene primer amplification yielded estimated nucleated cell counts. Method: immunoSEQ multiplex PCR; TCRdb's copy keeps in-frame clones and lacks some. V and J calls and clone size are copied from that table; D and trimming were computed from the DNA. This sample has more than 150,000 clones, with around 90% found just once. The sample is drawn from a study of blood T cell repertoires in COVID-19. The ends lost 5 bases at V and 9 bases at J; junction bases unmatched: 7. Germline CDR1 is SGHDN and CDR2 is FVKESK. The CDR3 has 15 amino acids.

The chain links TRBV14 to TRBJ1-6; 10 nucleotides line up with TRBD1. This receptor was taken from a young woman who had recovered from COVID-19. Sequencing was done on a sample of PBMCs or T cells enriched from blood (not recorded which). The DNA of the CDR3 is TGTGCCAGCAGCAGACGGGACAGGGGCACTTCACCCCTCCACTTT. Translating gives CASSRRDRGTSPLHF.